This TCR beta chain was observed in a study of shared clonotypes between healthy human individuals. Study findings and constraints: Only blood samples were collected, and tissue repertoires likely differ.

The CDR3 has 12 amino acids. V gave up 4 bases and J gave up 4 bases, with 6 bases separating them. The V gene's germline CDR1 is SGHNT and CDR2 YYREEE (reference sequence). As concerns this clone: The antigen is unknown.

Sequencing used immunoSEQ multiplex PCR; TCRdb keeps in-frame clones, though not all of them. Seen here are a few million clones, around nine tenths observed once, and the top ten hold roughly 0.14%. This TCR derives from a young man in good health. J is TRBJ1-3 and V is TRBV5-4; D unresolved. Sequencing used naive CD4+ T cells sorted from blood. The subset was: CD45RA+ positively selected. CDR3 in DNA: TGTGCCAGCAGCATTGACGGAAACACCATATATTTT. Its translation: CASSIDGNTIYF.